A selection of T cell receptor beta chains follows, all from one sample in a study of blood T cell repertoires in COVID-19. Using immunoSEQ multiplex PCR, the repertoire was profiled, and TCRdb retains in-frame clones only, with some absent. In the table there are roughly 290,000 clones, roughly 85% of which are singletons. Sequences were obtained from PBMCs or T cells enriched from blood (not recorded which). All receptors derive from a woman in her 40s who had recovered from COVID-19. The CDR3 runs from the conserved cysteine through the conserved F or W. The D gene is left open where the match is weak. Only part of the rows carry a size: once, few, many, or a class if the clone is expanded.

once	TRBJ2-5	TRBV24-1	TRBD1	CATSDPGSGDRGEQETQYF	TGTGCCACCAGTGACCCTGGGTCGGGGGACAGGGGGGAACAAGAGACCCAGTACTTC
-	TRBJ2-3	TRBV18	TRBD2	CASSAGDQDTQYF	TGTGCCAGCTCCGCGGGAGACCAAGATACGCAGTATTTT
-	TRBJ2-5	TRBV19	TRBD1	CASSIRQGETQYF	TGTGCCAGTAGTATTCGACAGGGAGAGACCCAGTACTTC
-	TRBJ1-1	TRBV6-5	-	CASKGGSTGNTEAFF	TGTGCCAGCAAAGGCGGATCAACTGGGAACACTGAAGCTTTCTTT
once	TRBJ1-1	TRBV6-2/TRBV6-3	-	CASSSNRVTEAFF	TGTGCCAGCAGCTCAAACAGGGTCACTGAAGCTTTCTTT
-	TRBJ1-3	TRBV16	-	CASSLPGRGNSGNTIYF	TGTGCCAGCAGCCTCCCCGGACGGGGAAACTCTGGAAACACCATATATTTT
-	TRBJ2-3	TRBV7-2	TRBD2	CASSLVFAGGPDTQYF	TGTGCCAGCAGCTTAGTCTTTGCGGGAGGCCCAGATACGCAGTATTTT
once	TRBJ2-7	TRBV28	-	CASTGQNYEQYF	TGTGCCAGTACGGGACAAAATTACGAGCAGTACTTC
-	TRBJ2-1	TRBV11-2	TRBD2	CASSSRLAVNNEQFF	TGTGCCAGCAGCAGTAGACTAGCGGTTAACAATGAGCAGTTCTTC
-	TRBJ2-7	TRBV6-5	-	CASTSGGSYEQYF	TGTGCCAGCACATCCGGTGGCTCCTACGAGCAGTACTTC
-	TRBJ2-1	TRBV18	-	CASSPRQGISGIMDEQFF	TGTGCCAGCTCACCACGACAGGGAATTAGCGGAATAATGGACGAGCAGTTCTTC
few	TRBJ1-3	TRBV2	-	CASSLSGRDTIYF	TGTGCCAGCAGTCTGTCAGGGAGGGACACCATATATTTT
-	TRBJ1-1	TRBV7-9	-	CASSSTGWTEAFF	TGTGCCAGCAGCTCAACAGGGTGGACTGAAGCTTTCTTT
-	TRBJ1-2	TRBV5-1	-	CASSLSGLDGYTF	TGCGCCAGCAGCTTGTCAGGGCTTGATGGCTACACCTTC
-	TRBJ2-1	TRBV5-5	TRBD2	CASSFTSGLSYNEQFF	TGTGCCAGCAGCTTTACTAGCGGGCTATCCTACAATGAGCAGTTCTTC
-	TRBJ1-4	TRBV4-3	-	CASSQDFDRPGEKLFF	TGCGCCAGCAGCCAAGATTTTGACAGGCCTGGGGAAAAACTGTTTTTT
once	TRBJ1-2	TRBV28	TRBD1	CASRYQGANYGYTF	TGTGCCAGCAGGTACCAGGGGGCGAACTATGGCTACACCTTC
-	TRBJ2-7	TRBV5-4	TRBD2	CASSSTPSGREEYF	TGTGCCAGCAGCTCAACCCCTAGCGGGAGGGAGGAGTACTTC
-	TRBJ2-7	TRBV5-1	TRBD1	CASSRGQGEQYF	TGCGCCAGCAGCCGAGGACAGGGCGAGCAGTACTTC